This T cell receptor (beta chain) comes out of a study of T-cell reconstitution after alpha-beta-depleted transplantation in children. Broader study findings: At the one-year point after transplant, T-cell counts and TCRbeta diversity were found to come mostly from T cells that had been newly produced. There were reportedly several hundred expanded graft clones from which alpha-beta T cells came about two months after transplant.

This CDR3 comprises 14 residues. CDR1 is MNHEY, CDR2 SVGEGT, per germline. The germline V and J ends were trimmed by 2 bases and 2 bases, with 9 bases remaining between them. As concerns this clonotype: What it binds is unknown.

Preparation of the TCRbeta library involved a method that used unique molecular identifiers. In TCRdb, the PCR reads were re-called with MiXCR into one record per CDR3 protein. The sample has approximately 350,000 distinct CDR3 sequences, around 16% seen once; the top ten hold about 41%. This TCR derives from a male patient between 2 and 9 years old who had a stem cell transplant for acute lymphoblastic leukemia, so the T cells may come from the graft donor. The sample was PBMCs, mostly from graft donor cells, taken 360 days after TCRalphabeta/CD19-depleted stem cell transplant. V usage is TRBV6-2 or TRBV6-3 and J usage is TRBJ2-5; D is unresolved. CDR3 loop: CASSYGTIQETQYF. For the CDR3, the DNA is TGTGCCAGCAGTTACGGCACTATACAAGAGACCCAGTACTTC.